What follows are 10 T cell receptor beta chains derived from one specimen sequenced in a study of identical twins (dated by TCRdb to between 2015 and 2016). Library construction relied on 5' RACE. Sequencing relied on an Illumina HiSeq 2000. TCRdb reprocessing: public reads trimmed at Q25 with fastp, clones called with MiXCR, in-frame beta chains kept. Rows are unified per CDR3 protein, each entry keeping the most common DNA and genes. In all, the sample holds hundreds of thousands of distinct CDR3 sequences, and 20% to 25% of those were seen once. Around 3% of the sample rests with the top ten. These same data were also listed under a study on T cells expressing NK-cell markers.

The sample was CD4+ T cells sorted from blood. Every receptor here comes from a woman aged 18-29 years in good health.

In its sample, this clonotype was seen a few times. The chain uses TRBV20-1 and TRBJ2-5; 11 positions agree with TRBD1. The CDR3 has 13 residues. Per germline, CDR1 DFQATT and CDR2 SNEGSKA (reference sequence). The V gene end was trimmed by 5 bases and the J gene end by 2 bases; junction bases not matched to a gene: 1. CDR3 region: CSARDRGQETQYF. The CDR3 bases are TGCAGTGCTCGGGACAGGGGGCAAGAGACCCAGTACTTC.

This clonotype was observed a handful of times. The CDR3 loop reads CAIRTSGRIRASEQYF. As DNA, the CDR3 is TGTGCCATCCGGACTAGCGGGAGAATTAGAGCGAGCGAGCAGTACTTC. The chain uses TRBV6-2 or TRBV6-3 and TRBJ2-7; TRBD2 agrees at 13 bases. Germline V CDR1 and CDR2: MNHEY, SVGEGT. The CDR3 is made up of 16 amino acids. V was clipped by 10 bases and J by 6 bases; unmatched bases: 15.

The table lists this clonotype with a few counts. This chain uses TRBV9 with TRBJ1-2, with D possibly TRBD1 on 5 matching bases. Germline lookup yields CDR1 SGDLS and CDR2 YYNGEE. V lost 0 bases and J 8 bases, leaving 8 bases between the germline ends. The CDR3 is made up of 12 amino acids. The CDR3 reads CASSVGWGGYTF. The DNA for the CDR3 is TGTGCCAGCAGCGTAGGATGGGGGGGCTACACCTTC.

This clonotype was found a few times. The chain recombines TRBV24-1 with TRBJ2-2; tentatively, D is TRBD1 (5 bases). The germline CDR1 and CDR2 sequences are KGHDR and SFDVKD. The V and J ends lost 9 bases and 0 bases respectively, with 16 bases between them. The CDR3 loop spans 16 amino acids. DNA for the CDR3: TGTGCCACCCGTACACTAAGGGGATCGAACACCGGGGAGCTGTTTTTT. Translation: CATRTLRGSNTGELFF.

This rearrangement joins TRBV20-1 to TRBJ2-7, with no clear D. The CDR3 sequence is 15 residues long. In germline, CDR1 is DFQATT, CDR2 SNEGSKA (reference sequence). Between the trimmed V and J ends, which lost 2 bases and 0 bases, there was a span of 14 bases. The CDR3 nucleotides are TGCAGTGCTAGATCAACAGATGCACACTCCTACGAGCAGTACTTC. It translates to CSARSTDAHSYEQYF.

This clonotype was picked up many times. V and J are TRBV3-1 and TRBJ1-2; 8 bases fit TRBD1. V lost 4 bases and J lost 7; bases outside the gene matches: 5. The CDR3 runs 13 residues. CDR1 LGHDT and CDR2 YNNKEL come from the germline V gene (reference sequence). DNA for the CDR3: TGTGCCAGCAGCCGCAGGGGGCTCATTGGCTACACCTTC. Translated: CASSRRGLIGYTF.

This clonotype has more than one count but fewer than ten. The chain carries TRBV11-2 and TRBJ2-7; D might be TRBD2 (6 bases). CDR1 is SGHAT, CDR2 FQNNGV, per germline. The V end lost 5 bases, the J end lost 0 bases, and 14 bases lay between the germline ends. The CDR3 has 15 residues. In nucleotides, the CDR3 is TGTGCCAGCAGCGTCCGTAGCGGCCCCTCCTACGAGCAGTACTTC. Amino acids: CASSVRSGPSYEQYF.

The chain recombines TRBV20-1 with TRBJ2-3; a possible D gene is TRBD2 (6 bases). The germline gives CDR1 DFQATT, CDR2 SNEGSKA (reference sequence). The CDR3 runs to 13 residues. V gave up 7 bases and J gave up 1 base, with 12 bases separating them. The CDR3: CSVNGRGTDTQYF. For the CDR3, the DNA is TGCAGTGTTAACGGGAGAGGCACAGATACGCAGTATTTT.

Many counts were recorded for this clonotype. The junction does not match germline at one end; this may be a read error. This chain uses TRBV7-9 with TRBJ2-3; 10 bases fit TRBD2. Germline loops: CDR1 SEHNR, CDR2 FQNEAQ (reference sequence). The CDR3 spans 15 residues. The CDR3 DNA sequence: TGTGCCAGCAGCCTAGCGGGGGATGGCGCAGATACGCAGTATTTT. It translates to CASSLAGDGADTQYF. Looking up the rest from reference TRBV7-9 and TRBJ2-3 gives the full variable domain: DTGVSQNPRHKITKRGQNVTFRCDPISEHNRLYWYRQTLGQGPEFLTYFQNEAQLEKSRLLSDRFSAERPKGSFSTLEIQRTEQGDSAMYLCASSLAGDGADTQYFGPGTRLTVL.

Only a few counts were recorded for this clonotype. This chain joins TRBV29-1 and TRBJ2-7, with D perhaps being TRBD1 or TRBD2 (5 bases each). This CDR3 is 12 amino acids long. Between the trimmed V and J ends, which lost 6 bases and 2 bases, there was a span of 11 bases. Germline lookup yields CDR1 SQVTM and CDR2 ANQGSEA. CDR3 residues: CSVGDGTYEQYF. In DNA form, the CDR3 reads TGCAGCGTGGGGGACGGAACCTACGAGCAGTACTTC.